This T cell receptor (beta chain) was sequenced during a study of blood T cell repertoires in COVID-19. On the study more broadly: COVID-19 samples, acute and convalescent, were from the United States, Italy and Spain.

Repertoires were generated with immunoSEQ multiplex PCR, while TCRdb's copy carries only in-frame clones and drops some. The table records 100,000 or so clones, about four fifths of them present only once. The CDR3 spans 13 residues. Germline V CDR1 and CDR2: SGHAT, FQNNGV. The V gene end was trimmed by 6 bases and the J gene end by 3 bases; junction bases not matched to a gene: 3. The receptor was derived from a woman aged 60-70 years with acute or convalescent COVID-19. The genes are TRBV11-2 and TRBJ1-2; the match to TRBD1 covers 8 bases. The sample taken for sequencing was peripheral blood. The CDR3 here is CASSHRGDYGYTF. The DNA for the CDR3 is TGTGCCAGCAGTCACAGGGGGGACTATGGCTACACCTTC.